This T cell receptor beta chain is drawn from a study of blood T cell repertoires in COVID-19. Study details: COVID-19 samples from acute and convalescent phases originated in the United States, Italy and Spain. T cells, B-cell-depleted T cells, or PBMCs provided the cDNA or gDNA that served as material.

The authors' processing: Amplification with reference gene primers provided the estimates of nucleated cell counts. The repertoire was sequenced with immunoSEQ multiplex PCR; TCRdb's copy has only in-frame clones and lacks some. Clone size and the V and J calls come from that table; the DNA yielded D and trimming. Seen here are about 240,000 clones, 75% to 85% observed once, and the top ten hold over 10%. The CDR3 sequence is 15 residues long. The junction had 5 bases not matched to a gene; V was cut back by 4 bases and J by 2 bases. The germline V gene encodes CDR1 SGHTA and CDR2 FQGNSA. The V gene is TRBV7-2, the J gene TRBJ2-3; 8 bases match TRBD2. The clonotype comes from a woman aged 60-75 years with active or convalescent COVID-19. The sample comprised peripheral blood. The CDR3 DNA sequence: TGTGCCAGCAGCTATGGCGGGGGGTTCACAGATACGCAGTATTTT. Its protein product is CASSYGGGFTDTQYF.